Listed below are T cell receptor beta chains from one sample, sequenced in a study of T cell clonotyping in hematopoietic cell transplantation. The assay was immunoSEQ multiplex PCR, and TCRdb's table has in-frame clones only and misses some. The table lists tens of thousands of clones, 95% to 97% of them singletons, with under 2% in the top ten. Specimen: peripheral blood mononuclear cells, collected before stem cell transplant. Every receptor here comes from a woman aged 45-65 years with acute myeloid leukemia. Some clones in this sample may be carry-over from other donors' samples. Both conserved end residues are part of each CDR3. D genes are given only for firm matches. The size of a clone is reported for some rows only, either as once, few or many, or as a class for expanded clones.

clone_size d_call cdr3_length j_call v_call cdr3_aa cdr3_nt
NA NA 13 TRBJ1-2 TRBV2 CASRAQGKDGYTF TGTGCCAGCAGGGCCCAGGGGAAGGATGGCTACACCTTC
few NA 14 TRBJ1-5 TRBV19 CASGDIQGNQPQHF TGTGCCAGTGGGGATATCCAGGGTAATCAGCCCCAGCATTTT
NA NA 12 TRBJ2-1 TRBV5-1 CASSWGRNEQFF TGCGCCAGCAGCTGGGGCCGGAATGAGCAGTTCTTC
once NA 16 TRBJ2-2 TRBV5-1 CASSLRRQGRAGELFF TGCGCCAGCAGCTTAAGGAGGCAGGGGAGGGCCGGGGAGCTGTTTTTT
NA NA 14 TRBJ2-7 TRBV6-6 CASSSSRASYEQYF TGTGCCAGCAGTTCAAGCCGGGCCTCCTACGAGCAGTACTTC
NA NA 16 TRBJ2-2 TRBV2 CARMKPSGANTGELFF TGTGCCAGGATGAAACCTTCGGGGGCTAACACCGGGGAGCTGTTTTTT
NA NA 12 TRBJ2-7 TRBV30 CAWSRGRDEQYF TGTGCCTGGTCAAGGGGCAGGGACGAGCAGTACTTC
NA NA 15 TRBJ2-6 TRBV19 CASSIRTVGANVLTF TGTGCCAGTAGTATAAGGACAGTCGGGGCCAACGTCCTGACTTTC
NA NA 13 TRBJ1-1 TRBV19 CASSTLDSRGAFF TGTGCCAGTAGTACTCTGGACTCCCGCGGAGCTTTCTTT
once NA 15 TRBJ2-2 TRBV6-5 CASSGPRGNTGELFF TGTGCCAGCAGTGGCCCGCGGGGGAACACCGGGGAGCTGTTTTTT
NA NA 17 TRBJ1-3 TRBV5-1 CASSLVSGTSSGNTIYF TGCGCCAGCAGCTTGGTGTCGGGAACTTCCTCTGGAAACACCATATATTTT
NA TRBD2 15 TRBJ2-1 TRBV28 CASSLPSGSRNEQFF TGTGCCAGCAGTTTACCTAGCGGGAGCAGGAATGAGCAGTTCTTC
NA NA 18 TRBJ1-3 TRBV10-1 CASSESKGGVPSGNTIYF TGCGCCAGCAGTGAGTCGAAGGGTGGGGTACCTTCTGGAAACACCATATATTTT
NA NA 16 TRBJ1-6 TRBV7-2 CASSSGQRGYNSPLHF TGTGCCAGCAGCTCGGGCCAGCGGGGATATAATTCACCCCTCCACTTT
NA TRBD2 17 TRBJ2-7 TRBV4-1 CASSHTLTSGSTHEQYF TGCGCCAGCAGCCATACTCTGACTAGCGGGAGCACCCACGAGCAGTACTTC
NA TRBD1 17 TRBJ1-5 TRBV6-1 CASSDPGQSYSNQPQHF TGTGCCAGCAGTGACCCGGGACAGAGTTATAGCAATCAGCCCCAGCATTTT
NA NA 15 TRBJ1-3 TRBV7-8 CASSPRGAAGNTIYF TGTGCCAGCAGCCCCAGAGGGGCGGCTGGAAACACCATATATTTT
NA NA 14 TRBJ2-5 TRBV5-1 CASSSGAGRETQYF TGCGCCAGCAGTTCCGGCGCGGGGCGAGAGACCCAGTACTTC
NA TRBD1 15 TRBJ2-3 TRBV6-1 CASGLQGRSTYTQYF TGTGCCAGCGGGTTACAGGGGAGAAGCACATATACGCAGTATTTT
once TRBD1 16 TRBJ1-2 TRBV4-2 CASSRDRGLTNYGYTF TGTGCCAGCAGCCGGGACAGGGGGCTGACTAACTATGGCTACACCTTC
once NA 14 TRBJ1-1 TRBV5-4 CASSLQGWNTEAFF TGTGCCAGCAGCTTGCAGGGATGGAACACTGAAGCTTTCTTT
NA NA 18 TRBJ2-7 TRBV28 CASSFRGAGFVSSYEQYF TGTGCCAGCAGTTTCAGAGGGGCTGGATTCGTAAGCTCCTACGAGCAGTACTTC
NA NA 12 TRBJ2-3 TRBV11-3 CASSGLGDTQYF TGTGCCAGCAGCGGCCTAGGGGATACGCAGTATTTT
NA TRBD2 14 TRBJ2-5 TRBV6-6 CASSTTSGWTTQYF TGTGCCAGCAGTACTACTAGCGGTTGGACGACCCAGTACTTC
NA NA 15 TRBJ1-2 TRBV5-8 CASDPQTTVGNGYTF TGTGCCAGCGACCCCCAGACGACTGTTGGCAATGGCTACACCTTC
NA TRBD1 14 TRBJ1-3 TRBV7-2 CASKPGGSGNTIYF TGTGCCAGCAAACCAGGGGGTTCTGGAAACACCATATATTTT
NA TRBD1 11 TRBJ1-1 TRBV30 CASTGYTEAFF TGTGCCTCGACAGGGTACACTGAAGCTTTCTTT
NA NA 14 TRBJ2-2 TRBV7-3 CASSSGQKAGELFF TGTGCCAGCAGCTCGGGACAAAAGGCCGGGGAGCTGTTTTTT
NA TRBD2 14 TRBJ2-5 TRBV30 CAWSRKRDFETQYF TGTGCCTGGAGCCGAAAGCGGGACTTCGAGACCCAGTACTTC
NA TRBD1 14 TRBJ2-5 TRBV28 CASSFHRGQETQYF TGTGCCAGCAGTTTTCACAGGGGGCAAGAGACCCAGTACTTC
NA TRBD1 14 TRBJ1-5 TRBV30 CAWTGGLNNQPQHF TGTGCCTGGACAGGGGGCTTAAACAATCAGCCCCAGCATTTT
NA NA 16 TRBJ2-7 TRBV9 CASSIRDITFSYEQYF TGTGCCAGCAGCATCCGGGACATCACTTTTTCCTACGAGCAGTACTTC
NA NA 15 TRBJ2-3 TRBV27 CASSDGRVSTDTQYF TGTGCCAGCAGTGATGGACGGGTGAGCACAGATACGCAGTATTTT
NA NA 15 TRBJ1-5 TRBV2 CASRGFEYSNQPQHF TGTGCCAGCAGGGGGTTTGAATATAGCAATCAGCCCCAGCATTTT
NA TRBD1 19 TRBJ2-6 TRBV14 CASSQGFLDRLAGANVLTF TGTGCCAGCAGCCAAGGATTTCTGGACAGGCTCGCCGGGGCCAACGTCCTGACTTTC